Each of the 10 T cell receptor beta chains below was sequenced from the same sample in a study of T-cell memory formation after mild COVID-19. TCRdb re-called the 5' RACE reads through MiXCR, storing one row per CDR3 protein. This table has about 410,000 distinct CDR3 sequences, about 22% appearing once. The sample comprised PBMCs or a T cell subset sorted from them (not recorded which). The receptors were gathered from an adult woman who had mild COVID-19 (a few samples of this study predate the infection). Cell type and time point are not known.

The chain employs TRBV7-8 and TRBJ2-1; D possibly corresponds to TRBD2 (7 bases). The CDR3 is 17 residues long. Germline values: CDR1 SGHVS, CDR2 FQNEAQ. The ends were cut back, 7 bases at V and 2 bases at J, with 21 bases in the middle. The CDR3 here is CASTPSLGGRAYNEQFF. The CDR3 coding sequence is TGTGCCAGCACCCCATCTTTGGGGGGGCGGGCCTACAATGAGCAGTTCTTC.

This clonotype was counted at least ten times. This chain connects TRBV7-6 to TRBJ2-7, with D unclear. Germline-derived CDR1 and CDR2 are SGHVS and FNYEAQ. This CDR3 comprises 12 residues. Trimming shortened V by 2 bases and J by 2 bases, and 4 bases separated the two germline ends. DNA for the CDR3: TGTGCCAGCAGCTTAACGGCCTACGAGCAGTACTTC. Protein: CASSLTAYEQYF.

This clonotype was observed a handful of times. The CDR3 DNA sequence: TGTGCCACCAGTGATTTCAACTATGGCTACACCTTC. Protein: CATSDFNYGYTF. V is TRBV24-1 and J is TRBJ1-2; D is unresolved. The CDR3 sequence is 12 residues long. V was clipped by 1 base and J by 2 bases, with 1 base between them. CDR1 and CDR2 (germline): KGHDR, SFDVKD.

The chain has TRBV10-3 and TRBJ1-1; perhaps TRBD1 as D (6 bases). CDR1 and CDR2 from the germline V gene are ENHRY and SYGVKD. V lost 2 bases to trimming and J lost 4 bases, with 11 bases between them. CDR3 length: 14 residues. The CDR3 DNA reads TGTGCCATCAGTGAGGGGGGGGGCCCCACTGAAGCTTTCTTT. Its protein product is CAISEGGGPTEAFF.

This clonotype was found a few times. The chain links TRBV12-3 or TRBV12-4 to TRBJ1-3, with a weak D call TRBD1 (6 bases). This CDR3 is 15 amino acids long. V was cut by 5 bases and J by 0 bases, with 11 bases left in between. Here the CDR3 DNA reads TGTGCCAGCAGTCCCAGGGGAGCCTCTGGAAACACCATATATTTT. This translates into CASSPRGASGNTIYF.

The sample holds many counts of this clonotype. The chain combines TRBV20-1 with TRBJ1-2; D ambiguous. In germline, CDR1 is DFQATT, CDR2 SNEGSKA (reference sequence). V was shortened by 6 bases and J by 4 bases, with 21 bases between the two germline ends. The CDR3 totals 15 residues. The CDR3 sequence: CSAGGWSPKSYGYTF. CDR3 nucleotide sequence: TGCAGTGCGGGCGGGTGGAGCCCTAAGAGCTATGGCTACACCTTC.

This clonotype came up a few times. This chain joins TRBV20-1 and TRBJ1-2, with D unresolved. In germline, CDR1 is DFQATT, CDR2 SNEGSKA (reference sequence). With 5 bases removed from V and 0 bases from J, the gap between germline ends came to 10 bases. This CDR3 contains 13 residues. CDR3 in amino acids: CSALDGTNYGYTF. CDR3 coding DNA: TGCAGTGCTTTAGACGGAACTAACTATGGCTACACCTTC.

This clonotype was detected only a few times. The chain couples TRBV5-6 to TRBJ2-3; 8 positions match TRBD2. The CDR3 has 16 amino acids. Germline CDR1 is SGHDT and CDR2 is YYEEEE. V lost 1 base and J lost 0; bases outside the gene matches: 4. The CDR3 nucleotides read TGTGCCAGCAGCTTGACGGGGGGGCAAAGCACAGATACGCAGTATTTT. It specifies CASSLTGGQSTDTQYF.

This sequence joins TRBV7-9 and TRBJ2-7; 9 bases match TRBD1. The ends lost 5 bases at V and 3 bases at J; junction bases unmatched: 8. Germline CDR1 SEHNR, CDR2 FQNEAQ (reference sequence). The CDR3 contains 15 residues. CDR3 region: CASSRLGQGDYEQYF. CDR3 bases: TGTGCCAGCAGCCGCTTGGGACAGGGCGACTACGAGCAGTACTTC.

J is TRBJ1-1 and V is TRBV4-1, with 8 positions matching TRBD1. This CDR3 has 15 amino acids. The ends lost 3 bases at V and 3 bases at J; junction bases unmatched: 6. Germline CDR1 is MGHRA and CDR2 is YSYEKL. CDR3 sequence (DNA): TGCGCCAGCAGCCAGGCAGGGGGCCCGTACACTGAAGCTTTCTTT. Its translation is CASSQAGGPYTEAFF.